The clone carrying this T cell receptor (beta chain) was found a few times. These data originate in a study of Ad26.COV2.S vaccination and SARS-CoV-2 variants. The overall study: Intramuscular Ad26.COV2.S at 5x10^10 or 1x10^11 viral particles.

The treatment is: around 19 received Ad26.COV2.S at low or high dose, single or two shots; 5 received placebo; per-sample allocation not given. Samples came from day 63 after the first vaccine or placebo injection. TCRdb keeps only in-frame clones here, not all; method: immunoSEQ multiplex PCR. This sample has roughly 510,000 clones, with roughly 85% found just once. The starting material was peripheral blood, obtained in a trial of Ad26.COV2.S vaccine versus placebo. This sequence originates from a person between 18 and 60 years old who received the Ad26.COV2.S COVID-19 vaccine or a placebo.

CDR3 nucleotides: TGTGCCAGCAGCCAAGTTGGCGGGAGCTCCGGAGAGCAGTACTTC. Protein sequence: CASSQVGGSSGEQYF. The rearrangement uses TRBV4-2 and TRBJ2-7; 7 bases agree with TRBD2. J gave up 7 bases and V 1 base, and 10 bases lay outside the gene matches. This CDR3 contains 15 residues. Germline CDR1 LGHNA, CDR2 YNFKEQ.